The 27 T cell receptor beta chains below come from one sample, sequenced in a study of OX40 agonist ivuxolimab in advanced cancers. The assay was immunoSEQ multiplex PCR, and TCRdb's table has in-frame clones only and misses some. In the table there are under 80,000 clones, about 88% of which are singletons. This specimen consisted of CD4+ or CD8+ T cells sorted from blood, obtained in a trial of the OX40 agonist ivuxolimab. The origin of the receptors is an adult with an advanced solid tumor such as melanoma, head and neck, liver or kidney cancer.

This chain links TRBV7-2 with TRBJ2-5, with no clear D. Trimming removed 1 base from V and 2 bases from J, with 5 bases in between. The germline V gene encodes CDR1 SGHTA and CDR2 FQGNSA. The CDR3 has 13 residues. CDR3 coding DNA: TGTGCCAGCAGCTTAGGGCAGCAAGAGACCCAGTACTTC. This codes for CASSLGQQETQYF.

The chain carries TRBV7-3 and TRBJ1-1; TRBD1 might be the D (5 bases). The CDR3 runs to 13 residues. Germline V lookup: CDR1 SGHTA, CDR2 FQGTGA. With 6 bases removed from V and 8 bases from J, the gap between germline ends came to 16 bases. CDR3 in DNA: TGTGCCAGCAGACAATCGGGGGAGGCCGAAGCTTTCTTT. It encodes CASRQSGEAEAFF.

J is TRBJ1-3 and V is TRBV19; unclear D gene. CDR1 is LNHDA and CDR2 is SQIVND in the germline V gene (reference sequence). The CDR3 covers 12 residues. V shed 7 bases and J shed 4 bases, with 8 bases lying between them. Here the CDR3 DNA reads TGTGCCAGTACCGGGGAAGGAAACACCATATATTTT. Encoded protein: CASTGEGNTIYF. Filled out from reference TRBV19 and TRBJ1-3, the complete variable domain reads DGGITQSPKYLFRKEGQNVTLSCEQNLNHDAMYWYRQDPGQGLRLIYYSQIVNDFQKGDIAEGYSVSREKKESFPLTVTSAQKNPTAFYLCASTGEGNTIYFGEGSWLTVV.

The chain carries TRBV6-6 and TRBJ2-7, with D possibly TRBD1 on 6 matching bases. The germline V gene encodes CDR1 MNHNY and CDR2 SVGAGI (reference sequence). V gave up 6 bases and J gave up 2 bases, with 14 bases separating them. The CDR3 runs to 14 residues. CDR3 in amino acids: CASSPDRSAYEQYF. DNA for the CDR3: TGTGCCAGCAGCCCCGACAGGTCCGCCTACGAGCAGTACTTC.

The V and J genes are TRBV7-6 and TRBJ1-5; TRBD1 is a possible D gene (5 bases). The CDR3 runs 14 residues. The germline V gene encodes CDR1 SGHVS and CDR2 FNYEAQ. V dropped 5 bases and J dropped 2 bases, with 10 bases sitting between them. CDR3 region: CASSPQGGNQPQHF. In DNA, the CDR3 is TGTGCCAGCAGCCCCCAGGGAGGCAATCAGCCCCAGCATTTT.

By share, this clone counts as medium-sized (0.01 to 0.1%). The chain employs TRBV19 and TRBJ2-5; possibly TRBD2 for D (7 bases). CDR3 length: 15 residues. Between the trimmed V and J ends, which lost 6 bases and 2 bases, there was a span of 16 bases. CDR1 is LNHDA, CDR2 SQIVND, per germline (reference sequence). Written as DNA, the CDR3 is TGTGCCAGTAGATTAGGGGGGGACTCGCAAGAGACCCAGTACTTC. It translates to CASRLGGDSQETQYF.

This CDR3 reads CASSRDSQILFF. As DNA, the CDR3 is TGTGCCAGCAGCCGGGACAGCCAGATTCTTTTCTTT. J is TRBJ1-1 and V is TRBV7-2; TRBD1 matches 7 bases. The CDR3 is made up of 12 amino acids. Per the germline V gene, CDR1 is SGHTA and CDR2 is FQGNSA. V lost 5 bases and J lost 13; bases outside the gene matches: 10.

The chain links TRBV5-4 to TRBJ2-2; D possibly corresponds to TRBD1 (6 bases). Between the trimmed V and J ends, which lost 2 bases and 2 bases, there was a span of 13 bases. The CDR3 length is 16 residues. Germline loops: CDR1 SGHNT, CDR2 YYREEE (reference sequence). CDR3 loop: CASSFPGQRNTGELFF. In DNA form, the CDR3 reads TGTGCCAGCAGCTTCCCGGGACAACGTAACACCGGGGAGCTGTTTTTT.

In this sample, this clone turned up once. The CDR3 sequence: CATSGQGNEQFF. CDR3 sequence (DNA): TGTGCCACCAGCGGACAGGGGAATGAGCAGTTCTTC. The chain combines TRBV15 with TRBJ2-1, with 9 bases aligning to TRBD1. V shed 5 bases, J shed 7 bases, and the junction held 0 bases outside the gene matches. The germline gives CDR1 LNHNV, CDR2 YYDKDF (reference sequence). The CDR3 covers 12 residues.

This chain uses TRBV5-1 with TRBJ2-1; 12 bases align to TRBD2. The germline V gene encodes CDR1 SGHRS and CDR2 YFSETQ. With V trimmed by 0 bases and J by 1 base, 8 bases remained unmatched. The CDR3 extends over 19 amino acids. The CDR3 protein is CASSLAGLAGRVSYNEQFF. CDR3 in DNA: TGCGCCAGCAGCTTGGCCGGACTAGCGGGAAGGGTTTCCTACAATGAGCAGTTCTTC.

This sequence joins TRBV19 and TRBJ1-4, with unresolved D. CDR1 is LNHDA and CDR2 is SQIVND in the germline V gene (reference sequence). Trimming took off 3 bases at V and 0 bases at J, with 8 bases between the two ends. This CDR3 has 15 residues. The CDR3 loop is CASSIGLTTNEKLFF. CDR3 coding DNA: TGTGCCAGTAGTATCGGCCTGACAACTAATGAAAAACTGTTTTTT.

The chain carries TRBV19 and TRBJ2-1; TRBD2 agrees at 9 bases. Germline V gives CDR1 LNHDA, CDR2 SQIVND (reference sequence). V was clipped by 4 bases and J by 14 bases; unmatched bases: 6. The CDR3 extends over 12 amino acids. The CDR3 is CASSTSGRPKFF. Written as DNA, the CDR3 is TGTGCCAGTAGTACAAGCGGGAGGCCCAAGTTCTTC. Full variable domain (missing parts from reference TRBV19 and TRBJ2-1): DGGITQSPKYLFRKEGQNVTLSCEQNLNHDAMYWYRQDPGQGLRLIYYSQIVNDFQKGDIAEGYSVSREKKESFPLTVTSAQKNPTAFYLCASSTSGRPKFFGPGTRLTVL.

The chain carries TRBV7-9 and TRBJ1-1, with TRBD1 matching 7 bases. The germline V gene has CDR1 SEHNR and CDR2 FQNEAQ (reference sequence). V lost 5 bases to trimming and J lost 5 bases; unmatched junction nucleotides: 11. The CDR3 contains 15 residues. The CDR3 sequence is CASSPRGRGGTEAFF. CDR3 bases: TGTGCCAGCAGCCCAAGGGGGCGCGGGGGGACTGAAGCTTTCTTT.

The chain is built from TRBV6-4 and TRBJ2-1; 12 nucleotides align to TRBD1. V was pared by 6 bases and J by 8 bases, with 11 bases of the junction left unmatched. The CDR3 has 16 amino acids. The germline V gene has CDR1 MRHNA and CDR2 SNTAGT. The CDR3 sequence: CASREPGTGGKDEQFF. The CDR3 bases are TGTGCCAGCAGAGAACCCGGGACAGGGGGCAAGGATGAGCAGTTCTTC.

The V gene is TRBV19, the J gene TRBJ2-1; maybe TRBD1 (5 bases). V lost 5 bases, J lost 7 bases, and 18 bases lay in between. The CDR3 contains 15 residues. Germline V gives CDR1 LNHDA, CDR2 SQIVND (reference sequence). The DNA for the CDR3 is TGTGCCAGTAGTCGGGTGGGGCTGGCCGAAAATGAGCAGTTCTTC. It encodes CASSRVGLAENEQFF.

The V and J genes are TRBV18 and TRBJ1-1; a weak D match, TRBD1 (5 bases). From germline, CDR1 is KGHSH and CDR2 LQKENI. With 3 bases removed from V and 7 bases from J, the gap between germline ends came to 12 bases. The CDR3 is made up of 13 amino acids. The CDR3 region is CASSPGAGDEAFF. CDR3 coding DNA: TGTGCCAGCTCACCCGGGGCCGGGGATGAAGCTTTCTTT. Full variable domain (remainder filled in from reference TRBV18 and TRBJ1-1): NAGVMQNPRHLVRRRGQEARLRCSPMKGHSHVYWYRQLPEEGLKFMVYLQKENIIDESGMPKERFSAEFPKEGPSILRIQQVVRGDSAAYFCASSPGAGDEAFFGQGTRLTVV.

The chain joins TRBV7-3 to TRBJ2-7; 9 nucleotides agree with TRBD1. Germline V CDR1 and CDR2: SGHTA, FQGTGA. With 4 bases clipped from V and 6 bases from J, the junction kept 7 bases outside the gene matches. This CDR3 region has 14 residues. The CDR3 here is CASSSRQGVSEQYF. The CDR3 DNA sequence: TGTGCCAGCAGCTCCCGACAGGGGGTGAGCGAGCAGTACTTC. The complete variable domain, with remaining parts taken from reference TRBV7-3 and TRBJ2-7, reads GAGVSQTPSNKVTEKGKYVELRCDPISGHTALYWYRQSLGQGPEFLIYFQGTGAADDSGLPNDRFFAVRPEGSVSTLKIQRTERGDSAVYLCASSSRQGVSEQYFGPGTRLTVT.

The CDR3 region is CASSLWGRADYGYTF. The CDR3 DNA reads as TGTGCCAGCAGTTTATGGGGCAGGGCGGACTATGGCTACACCTTC. The chain recombines TRBV28 with TRBJ1-2, with a tentative D call TRBD1 (5 bases). The CDR3 is made up of 15 amino acids. Germline V gives CDR1 MDHEN, CDR2 SYDVKM. With 0 bases removed from V and 3 bases from J, the gap between germline ends came to 11 bases.

This chain joins TRBV5-5 and TRBJ2-3, with D possibly being TRBD1 (5 bases). The CDR3 spans 13 residues. CDR1 and CDR2 (germline): SGHKS, YYEKEE (reference sequence). The ends were cut back, 4 bases at V and 4 bases at J, with 10 bases in the middle. In DNA form, the CDR3 reads TGTGCCAGCAGCCCAACAGGATCAGATACGCAGTATTTT. This translates into CASSPTGSDTQYF.

V gene TRBV5-4 combines with J gene TRBJ2-7; 7 nucleotides line up with TRBD1. This CDR3 comprises 14 residues. With V trimmed by 3 bases and J by 2 bases, 5 bases remained unmatched. Germline-derived CDR1 and CDR2 are SGHNT and YYREEE (reference sequence). The CDR3 DNA reads as TGTGCCAGCAGCTCTTGGGACAGAACCTACGAGCAGTACTTC. This translates into CASSSWDRTYEQYF.

DNA of the CDR3: TGCGCCAGCAGGTCAGGAGCCCCTAATGAAAAACTGTTTTTT. This encodes CASRSGAPNEKLFF. The chain recombines TRBV5-1 with TRBJ1-4; D is unresolved. CDR1 SGHRS and CDR2 YFSETQ come from the germline V gene. The CDR3 spans 14 residues. The V end lost 5 bases, the J end lost 3 bases, and 11 bases lay between the germline ends.

The chain uses TRBV5-1 and TRBJ1-5; D ambiguous. Germline loops: CDR1 SGHRS, CDR2 YFSETQ. The CDR3 spans 15 residues. Trimming left V 5 bases short and J 3 bases short, with 15 bases between. As DNA, the CDR3 is TGCGCCAGCAGACCGGGCCAAGCTAACAATCAGCCCCAGCATTTT. The encoded protein is CASRPGQANNQPQHF.

The chain joins TRBV19 to TRBJ1-5; TRBD1 agrees at 7 bases. CDR1 LNHDA and CDR2 SQIVND come from the germline V gene (reference sequence). The V and J ends lost 1 base and 9 bases, in that order; junction bases with no gene match: 9. The CDR3 spans 15 residues. The CDR3 sequence: CASSIGGQVVSPQHF. CDR3 DNA sequence: TGTGCCAGTAGTATAGGAGGACAGGTAGTTTCGCCCCAGCATTTT.

The chain combines TRBV7-2 with TRBJ1-2, with TRBD1 matching over 8 bases. V dropped 1 base and J dropped 4; count of bases not matched to a gene: 2. The CDR3 spans 14 residues. The germline V gene encodes CDR1 SGHTA and CDR2 FQGNSA. Written as DNA, the CDR3 is TGTGCCAGCAGCTTAGGGGGGACAGGCTATGGCTACACCTTC. It yields the protein CASSLGGTGYGYTF.

The CDR3 region has the DNA TGTGCCAGCAGTGAACAGGGGGGCACTGAAGCTTTCTTT. It specifies CASSEQGGTEAFF. V is TRBV2 and J is TRBJ1-1; 7 nucleotides align to TRBD1. CDR3 size: 13 residues. Trimming removed 2 bases from V and 4 bases from J; junction bases left unmatched: 1. Germline V CDR1 and CDR2: SNHLY, FYNNEI.

The chain joins TRBV6-5 to TRBJ2-2, with no clear D. The CDR3 has 14 residues. CDR1 and CDR2 from the germline V gene are MNHEY and SVGAGI. Trimming cost V 5 bases and J 6 bases, with 13 bases left between them. CDR3 coding DNA: TGTGCCAGCAGTCTACACCTAGTTTCCGGGGAGCTGTTTTTT. Protein sequence: CASSLHLVSGELFF.

The chain has TRBV7-6 and TRBJ2-7; D not resolved. The CDR3 covers 15 residues. CDR1 is SGHVS and CDR2 is FNYEAQ in the germline V gene. V lost 1 base, J lost 3 bases, and 13 bases lay in between. CDR3 loop: CASSLEPTLDYEQYF. In DNA, the CDR3 is TGTGCCAGCAGCTTAGAACCGACTCTCGACTACGAGCAGTACTTC.